Shown below are 4 T cell receptor beta chains from a single sample sequenced in a study of T-cell memory formation after mild COVID-19. TCRdb reanalysed the 5' RACE reads using MiXCR and keeps one entry per CDR3 protein. The table has 390,000 or so distinct CDR3 sequences, 16% seen once. The sample was PBMCs or a T cell subset sorted from them (not recorded which). The receptors derive from a man between 18 and 29 years old who had mild COVID-19 (a few samples of this study predate the infection). Cell type and time point are not known.

The chain has TRBV27 and TRBJ1-2; tentative D call: TRBD1 (6 bases). Germline CDR1 is MNHEY and CDR2 is SMNVEV (reference sequence). Trimming stripped 6 bases from V and 0 bases from J, with 14 bases between. This CDR3 spans 15 amino acids. The CDR3 reads CASSWRGTSNYGYTF. CDR3 in DNA: TGTGCCAGCAGCTGGCGGGGGACATCTAACTATGGCTACACCTTC.

The gene calls are TRBV4-3 and TRBJ1-1; D call uncertain. CDR1 and CDR2 (germline): LGHNA, YSLEER. The CDR3 has 13 residues. V was shortened by 1 base and J by 10 bases, with 13 bases between the two germline ends. CDR3 coding DNA: TGCGCCAGCAGCCAAGGATCCTCCGGGCCAGCTTTCTTT. It specifies CASSQGSSGPAFF.

Only a few counts were recorded for this clonotype. The genes are TRBV7-2 and TRBJ2-2, with D perhaps TRBD2 (5 bases). CDR3 length equals 16 residues. V was trimmed by 1 base and J by 1 base, leaving 10 bases between them. Germline values: CDR1 SGHTA, CDR2 FQGNSA. CDR3 protein: CASSLVSGMNTGELFF. The CDR3, as DNA: TGTGCCAGCAGCTTAGTGTCGGGGATGAACACCGGGGAGCTGTTTTTT.

This clonotype appeared a few times. The chain carries TRBV11-1 and TRBJ1-1; D is uncertain. The CDR3 totals 13 residues. Trimming took 5 bases from V and 3 from J, leaving 10 bases between them. Germline-derived CDR1 and CDR2 are SGHAT and FQDESV (reference sequence). The CDR3 bases are TGTGCCAGCAGCCCCACAAAACACACTGAAGCTTTCTTT. It codes for CASSPTKHTEAFF.